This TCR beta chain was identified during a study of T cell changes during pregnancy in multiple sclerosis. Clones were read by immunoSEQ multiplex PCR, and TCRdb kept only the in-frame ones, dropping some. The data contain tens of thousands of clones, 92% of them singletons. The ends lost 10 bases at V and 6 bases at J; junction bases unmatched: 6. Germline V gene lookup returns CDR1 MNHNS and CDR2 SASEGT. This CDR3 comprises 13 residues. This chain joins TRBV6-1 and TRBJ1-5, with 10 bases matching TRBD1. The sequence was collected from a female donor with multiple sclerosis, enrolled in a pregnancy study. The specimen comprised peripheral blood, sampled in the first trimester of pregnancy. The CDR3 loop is CAISDRGLQPQHF. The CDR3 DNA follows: TGTGCCATCTCAGACAGGGGGCTTCAGCCCCAGCATTTT.